Listed below are T cell receptor beta chains from one sample, sequenced in a study of control samples from healthy donors and cancer patients. Some clones are missing from TCRdb's copy, which holds only in-frame ones; the method was immunoSEQ multiplex PCR. The repertoire holds over 80,000 clones, with roughly 86% as singletons. The sequencing sample was made of blood. All receptors come from a man aged 60-69 years in good health. Both conserved end residues are trimmed from each CDR3. A D gene is named only where the DNA matches it firmly.

J: TRBJ2-1; V: TRBV18; D: TRBD2; CDR3: ASSPTSGGPSSYNEQF
J: TRBJ2-7; V: TRBV5-5; D: .; CDR3: ASSQLAGSKSEQY
J: TRBJ2-3; V: TRBV4-2; D: TRBD2; CDR3: ASSQGGGDTQY
J: TRBJ2-1; V: TRBV10-2; D: .; CDR3: ASKEGAYNEQF
J: TRBJ2-2; V: TRBV5-1; D: TRBD1; CDR3: ASRVSGTGNTGELF
J: TRBJ2-7; V: TRBV5-1; D: .; CDR3: ASSYMEGEQY
J: TRBJ2-2; V: TRBV7-8; D: TRBD2; CDR3: ASSLAREVDTGELF
J: TRBJ2-1; V: TRBV6-5; D: TRBD2; CDR3: ASLGRGSDEQF
J: TRBJ2-5; V: TRBV19; D: .; CDR3: ASSMGPGALRETQY
J: TRBJ1-2; V: TRBV30; D: .; CDR3: AWSALGDNYGYT
J: TRBJ1-1; V: TRBV28; D: .; CDR3: APGRGDRTALNTEAF
J: TRBJ2-7; V: TRBV20-1; D: .; CDR3: SGSGTYEQY
J: TRBJ2-1; V: TRBV7-9; D: TRBD2; CDR3: ASSPLAGVFGEQF
J: TRBJ1-1; V: TRBV11-2; D: TRBD1; CDR3: ASSSPRQGGSGNTEAF
J: TRBJ2-1; V: TRBV19; D: TRBD2; CDR3: ASSDTSGGAGIEQF
J: TRBJ2-1; V: TRBV7-9; D: .; CDR3: ASSLVGEQF
J: TRBJ1-1; V: TRBV11-2; D: .; CDR3: ASSSIQRVNTEAF
J: TRBJ2-7; V: TRBV24-1; D: .; CDR3: ATSASRAGSYEQY
J: TRBJ1-2; V: TRBV28; D: .; CDR3: ASSYPPPGQTNYGYT
J: TRBJ1-5; V: TRBV4-2; D: .; CDR3: ASSPGTADQPQH
J: TRBJ1-3; V: TRBV28; D: TRBD1; CDR3: ASSRPYRGSGNTIY
J: TRBJ1-6; V: TRBV30; D: .; CDR3: AWTEGQGTYSPLH
J: TRBJ2-3; V: TRBV7-9; D: .; CDR3: ASSHPFRSTDTQY
J: TRBJ2-7; V: TRBV6-5; D: TRBD2; CDR3: ASRRASGSSYEQY
J: TRBJ1-5; V: TRBV6-5; D: TRBD1; CDR3: ASSYYRGPQH
J: TRBJ1-3; V: TRBV7-9; D: .; CDR3: ASSLATLRENSGNTIY
J: TRBJ2-7; V: TRBV2; D: .; CDR3: AGDSGTGTYEQY
J: TRBJ2-4; V: TRBV7-2; D: .; CDR3: ASSLLTGLAKNIQY
J: TRBJ1-2; V: TRBV6-5; D: TRBD1; CDR3: ASSYSGQNYGYT
J: TRBJ1-3; V: TRBV27; D: .; CDR3: ANLRVSGNTIY
J: TRBJ2-1; V: TRBV24-1; D: TRBD2; CDR3: ATSEGTSGRFQF
J: TRBJ2-2; V: TRBV2; D: TRBD1; CDR3: ASRMTGMNTGELF
J: TRBJ2-7; V: TRBV12-2; D: .; CDR3: ASQGGEHEQY
J: TRBJ2-2; V: TRBV6-4; D: .; CDR3: ASSAPDSDTGELF
J: TRBJ1-3; V: TRBV15; D: .; CDR3: ATSKDRSVD
J: TRBJ1-5; V: TRBV6-5; D: .; CDR3: ASSRDRSNQPQH
J: TRBJ2-7; V: TRBV2; D: TRBD2; CDR3: ASSLDPGLAGSEQY
J: TRBJ2-4; V: TRBV10-3; D: .; CDR3: AISESLGQGSLAKNIQY
J: TRBJ1-4; V: TRBV11-2; D: .; CDR3: ASSLDPRKFNEKLF
J: TRBJ1-1; V: TRBV21-1; D: .; CDR3: ASSKEQETNTEAF
J: TRBJ2-3; V: TRBV24-1; D: .; CDR3: ATSDSFLWGDTDTQY
J: TRBJ2-3; V: TRBV4-2; D: .; CDR3: ASSRMAGFSTDTQY
J: TRBJ1-5; V: TRBV6-6; D: .; CDR3: ASSYGGTDNQPQH